This TCR beta chain was sequenced in a study of somatic mutations in cytotoxic T cells in rheumatoid arthritis. The study, taken as a whole, reports: The top CD8+ clone topped 20% of CD8+ cells in about an eighth of the roughly 65 patients.

V was pared by 2 bases and J by 9 bases, with 8 bases of the junction left unmatched. This CDR3 is 15 amino acids long. The germline gives CDR1 LNHNV, CDR2 YYDKDF (reference sequence). As regards this clone: Its antigen is still unknown.

TCRdb's table, derived via immunoSEQ multiplex PCR, lists solely in-frame clones and lacks some. Of about 14,000 clones listed, around 80% are singletons. Sequencing input: CD8+ T cells sorted from blood. This clonotype was obtained from an adult with rheumatoid arthritis. The V gene is TRBV15, the J gene TRBJ1-4; TRBD1 agrees at 8 bases. Here the CDR3 DNA reads TGTGCCACCAGCAGAACAGGGGGGAGAGGGAAAAAACTGTTTTTT. It encodes CATSRTGGRGKKLFF.